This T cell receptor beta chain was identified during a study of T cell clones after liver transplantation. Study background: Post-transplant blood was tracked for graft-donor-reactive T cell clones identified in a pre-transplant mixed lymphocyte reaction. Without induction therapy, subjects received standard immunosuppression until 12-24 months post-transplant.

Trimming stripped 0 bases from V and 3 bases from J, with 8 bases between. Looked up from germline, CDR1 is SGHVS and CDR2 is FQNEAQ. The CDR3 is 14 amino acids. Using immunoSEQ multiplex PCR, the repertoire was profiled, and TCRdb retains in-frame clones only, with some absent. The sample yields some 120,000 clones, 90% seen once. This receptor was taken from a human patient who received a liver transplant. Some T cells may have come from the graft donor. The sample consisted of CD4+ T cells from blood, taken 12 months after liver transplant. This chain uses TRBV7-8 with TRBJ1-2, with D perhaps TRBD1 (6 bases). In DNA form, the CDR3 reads TGTGCCAGCAGCTTAGCGGGGGGCCACTATGGCTACACCTTC. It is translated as CASSLAGGHYGYTF. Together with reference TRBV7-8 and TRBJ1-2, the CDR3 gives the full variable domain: GAGVSQSPRYKVAKRGQDVALRCDPISGHVSLFWYQQALGQGPEFLTYFQNEAQLDKSGLPSDRFFAERPEGSVSTLKIQRTQQEDSAVYLCASSLAGGHYGYTFGSGTRLTVV.